Below, 5 T cell receptor beta chains from the same sample are listed, as sequenced in a study of neurological immune-mediated disorders. TCRdb called the 5' RACE reads again in MiXCR, with one record for every CDR3 protein. There are about 38,000 distinct CDR3 sequences in the sample; approximately 10% occur only once, and approximately 4.1% lies in the top ten. Sequencing was carried out using CD4+ T cells from blood. All receptors derive from a woman between 25 and 40 years old with HTLV-1-associated myelopathy (HAM/TSP).

For this clonotype: At one of its ends the junction is not consistent with the germline gene, which may arise from a read error. This sequence joins TRBV5-1 and TRBJ2-2; D unresolved. This CDR3 contains 15 residues. CDR1 SGHRS and CDR2 YFSETQ come from the germline V gene. CDR3 sequence (DNA): TGCGCCAGCAGCTCCGACATCCTAAACACCGGTGAGCTGTTTTTT. Its protein is CASSSDILNTGELFF.

This clonotype was counted at least ten times. The chain combines TRBV7-2 with TRBJ2-7, with 7 bases fitting TRBD2. V was clipped by 5 bases and J by 5 bases; unmatched bases: 9. Germline CDR1 is SGHTA and CDR2 is FQGNSA. This CDR3 is built from 14 residues. The CDR3 loop is CASSPQAGTNEQYF. DNA of the CDR3: TGTGCCAGCAGCCCCCAGGCAGGGACTAACGAGCAGTACTTC. The whole variable domain, remainder taken from reference TRBV7-2 and TRBJ2-7, is GAGVSQSPSNKVTEKGKDVELRCDPISGHTALYWYRQSLGQGLEFLIYFQGNSAPDKSGLPSDRFSAERTGGSVSTLTIQRTQQEDSAVYLCASSPQAGTNEQYFGPGTRLTVT.

There are many counts of this clonotype. The chain employs TRBV12-3 or TRBV12-4 and TRBJ1-5; D call uncertain. This CDR3 has 13 amino acids. With 3 bases removed from V and 3 bases from J, the gap between germline ends came to 6 bases. The CDR3, as DNA: TGTGCCAGCAGTTTTGCGTTCAATCAGCCCCAGCATTTT. Amino acids: CASSFAFNQPQHF.

This clonotype occurred many times. This chain links TRBV6-1 with TRBJ1-1; tentative D call: TRBD1 (6 bases). This CDR3 has 16 amino acids. V shed 0 bases and J shed 5 bases, with 16 bases lying between them. CDR1 is MNHNS and CDR2 is SASEGT in the germline V gene. The CDR3, as DNA: TGTGCCAGCAGTGAAGCGACAGTTAGTGGGACAACTGAAGCTTTCTTT. It yields the protein CASSEATVSGTTEAFF.

The sample holds many counts of this clonotype. V is TRBV20-1 and J is TRBJ2-1; TRBD2 aligns across 11 bases. Germline CDR1 and CDR2: DFQATT and SNEGSKA (reference sequence). The ends lost 3 bases at V and 7 bases at J; junction bases unmatched: 8. CDR3 length equals 15 residues. The CDR3 sequence is CSASLSSGGGNEQFF. The CDR3 DNA reads as TGCAGTGCTAGCTTGAGTAGCGGGGGGGGGAATGAGCAGTTCTTC.